This record looks at one T cell receptor beta chain sequence and its context. The target antigen is unknown. About 100,000 TCR templates underwent assay in each sample. Data came from immunoSEQ multiplex PCR; TCRdb stores just in-frame clones and leaves some out. The data hold about 120,000 clones, with roughly 93% observed a single time. The germline CDR1 and CDR2 sequences are MNHEY and SVGAGI. The CDR3 length is 14 residues. V was pared by 0 bases and J by 10 bases, with 6 bases of the junction left unmatched. This sample is part of a study of siplizumab effects on memory and regulatory T cells. Findings of the study overall: Siplizumab significantly decreased alloreactive sequences from unstimulated CD4+ memory cells. There was no confirmation of the suppressive function of proliferating Tregs from siplizumab cultures. Controls had approximately 27% Treg-derived mappable alloreactive CD4+ clones on average, versus nearly 70% with siplizumab.

This TCR derives from a human donor in good health. The chain joins TRBV6-5 to TRBJ2-1, with TRBD2 matching 7 bases. The sequenced sample was non-Treg CD4+ T cells sorted from blood. The chain's CDR3 is CASSYSNGRIEQFF. In DNA form, the CDR3 reads TGTGCCAGCAGTTACTCGAACGGGAGGATCGAGCAGTTCTTC.